A single T cell receptor beta chain is shown here with its context. The RNA, 0.5 to 1 ug, was put through reverse transcription using random hexamers. Across 54 Vbeta and 13 Jbeta, immunoSEQ multiplex PCR amplified TCR beta CDR3. TCRdb called the immunoSEQ multiplex PCR reads again in MiXCR, with one record for every CDR3 protein. Found here are hundreds of thousands of distinct CDR3 sequences, roughly 94% of them singletons; the top ten hold 0.082%. This record comes from a study of CD8 T cells in Susac syndrome. The V and J ends lost 1 base and 6 bases, in that order; junction bases with no gene match: 1. This CDR3 has 14 residues. Germline lookup yields CDR1 MNHEY and CDR2 SMNVEV (reference sequence). Peripheral blood CD8+ and CD4+ T cells were profiled by TCR beta sequencing.

The chain joins TRBV27 to TRBJ2-1, with 9 bases aligning to TRBD2. The sample taken for sequencing was CD4+ T cells from PBMCs. The TCR originated in a human donor with multiple sclerosis. CDR3 DNA: TGTGCCAGCAGTTTATTAGCGGGGGTCAATGAGCAGTTCTTC. Translated, it gives CASSLLAGVNEQFF.